Below, one T cell receptor (beta chain) is given with its context. No antigen is known for it. This entry comes from a study of post-analysis software for immune sequencing data. Study summary: Patients had relapsing-remitting, secondary progressive or progressive-relapsing multiple sclerosis; some lacked subtype. Study-wide results and caveats: Samples from a shared batch, those prepared together, strongly co-clustered by F measure. When patients were compared with controls, four or five TRBV segments were more frequent, TRBV5-6, TRBV5-1 and TRBV20-1 among them.

Built from TCR beta cDNA, the libraries had unique molecular identifiers in them. T cells numbering about 0.85 to 10 million yielded some 480,000 cDNA molecules. MiXCR was run by TCRdb on the PCR reads, yielding one entry per CDR3 protein. Of roughly 600,000 distinct CDR3 sequences listed, around 47% are singletons. This CDR3 spans 15 amino acids. V was clipped by 7 bases and J by 1 base, with 16 bases between them. Material: blood. The genes are TRBV12-3 or TRBV12-4 and TRBJ1-1; the D gene is possibly TRBD1 (5 bases). The sequence was collected from a girl aged 10-17 years with multiple sclerosis. The CDR3, as DNA: TGTGCCAGCAACAAAAACAGGACCCCGAACACTGAAGCTTTCTTT. Its translation is CASNKNRTPNTEAFF.